This T cell receptor (beta chain) was sequenced during a study of T cell clonotyping in hematopoietic cell transplantation. Documented time point: recipient sample about 28 days before transplant, after cytoreduction. As regards this clone: Its antigen remains unknown.

CDR3 length equals 15 residues. Trimming took 11 bases from V and 0 from J; bases not matched to a gene: 9. The germline gives CDR1 MNHEY, CDR2 SVGAGI. Study findings and constraints: Higher Inverse Simpson Index values in graft donor and pretransplant recipient predicted broader posttransplant TCR diversity.

TCRdb keeps only in-frame clones here, not all; method: immunoSEQ multiplex PCR. The table lists around 15,000 clones, 93% of them singletons. This TCR was recovered from a man aged 18 to 30 with biphenotypic leukemia. Some clones in this sample may be carry-over from other donors' samples. Sequencing used peripheral blood mononuclear cells, obtained before stem cell transplant. This chain uses TRBV6-5 with TRBJ1-5, with TRBD1 matching 8 bases. In DNA, the CDR3 is TGTGCCGTACCCGGGACAGGCAATAGCAATCAGCCCCAGCATTTT. Translated: CAVPGTGNSNQPQHF.